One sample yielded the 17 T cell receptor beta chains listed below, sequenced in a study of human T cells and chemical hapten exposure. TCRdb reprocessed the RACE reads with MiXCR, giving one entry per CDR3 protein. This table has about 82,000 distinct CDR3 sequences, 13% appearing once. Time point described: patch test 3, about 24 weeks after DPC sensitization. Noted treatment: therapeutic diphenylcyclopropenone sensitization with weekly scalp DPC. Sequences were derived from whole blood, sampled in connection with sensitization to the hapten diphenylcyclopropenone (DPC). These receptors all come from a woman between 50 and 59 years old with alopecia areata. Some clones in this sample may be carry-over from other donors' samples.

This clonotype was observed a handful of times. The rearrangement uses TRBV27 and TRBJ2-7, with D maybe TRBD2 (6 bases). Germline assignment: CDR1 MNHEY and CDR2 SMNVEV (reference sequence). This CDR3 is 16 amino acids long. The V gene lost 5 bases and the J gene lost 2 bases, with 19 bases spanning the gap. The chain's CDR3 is CASSPSGASVTYEQYF. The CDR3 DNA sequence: TGTGCCAGCAGTCCCTCTGGGGCTAGCGTAACCTACGAGCAGTACTTC.

Here the CDR3 reads CASSQELYYGYTF. The CDR3 DNA sequence: TGTGCCAGCAGCCAAGAACTGTACTATGGCTACACCTTC. This sequence joins TRBV3-1 and TRBJ1-2; D unclear. Germline V lookup: CDR1 LGHDT, CDR2 YNNKEL (reference sequence). The CDR3 has 13 amino acids. V was pared by 0 bases and J by 3 bases, with 5 bases between.

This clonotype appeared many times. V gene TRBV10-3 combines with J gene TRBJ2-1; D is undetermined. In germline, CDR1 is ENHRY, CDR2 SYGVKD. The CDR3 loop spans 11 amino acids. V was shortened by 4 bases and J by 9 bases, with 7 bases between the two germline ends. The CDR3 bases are TGTGCCATCAGTGGGGGTACTGAGCAGTTCTTC. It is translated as CAISGGTEQFF.

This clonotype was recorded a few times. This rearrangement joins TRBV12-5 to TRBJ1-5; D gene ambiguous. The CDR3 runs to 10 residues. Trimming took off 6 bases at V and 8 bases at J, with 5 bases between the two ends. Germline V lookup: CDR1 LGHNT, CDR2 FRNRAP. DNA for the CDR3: TGTGCTAGTGGCCCCGAGCCCCAGCATTTT. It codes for CASGPEPQHF.

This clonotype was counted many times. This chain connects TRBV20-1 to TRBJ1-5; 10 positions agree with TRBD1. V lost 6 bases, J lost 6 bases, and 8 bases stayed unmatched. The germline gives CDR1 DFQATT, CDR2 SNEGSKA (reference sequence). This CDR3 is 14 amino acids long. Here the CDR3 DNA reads TGCAGTGCCAAGCCTGGGACAGGGGTTCAGCCCCAGCATTTT. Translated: CSAKPGTGVQPQHF.

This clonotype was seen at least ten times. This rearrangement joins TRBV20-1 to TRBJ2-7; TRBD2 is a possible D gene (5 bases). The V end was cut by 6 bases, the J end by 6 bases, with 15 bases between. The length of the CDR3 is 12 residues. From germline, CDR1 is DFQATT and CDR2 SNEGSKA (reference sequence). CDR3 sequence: CSARIALSEQYF. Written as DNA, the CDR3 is TGCAGTGCCAGGATAGCGTTGTCCGAGCAGTACTTC.

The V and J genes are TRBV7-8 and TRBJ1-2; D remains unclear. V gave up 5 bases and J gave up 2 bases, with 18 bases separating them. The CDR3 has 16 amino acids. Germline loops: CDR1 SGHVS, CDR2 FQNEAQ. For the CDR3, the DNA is TGTGCCAGCAGCCCGCATAGAGCTACTAGCAACTATGGCTACACCTTC. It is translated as CASSPHRATSNYGYTF.

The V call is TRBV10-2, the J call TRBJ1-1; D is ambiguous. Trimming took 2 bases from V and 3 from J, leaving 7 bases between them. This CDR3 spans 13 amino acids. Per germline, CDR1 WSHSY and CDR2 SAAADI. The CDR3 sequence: CASSEGRYTEAFF. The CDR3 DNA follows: TGCGCCAGCAGTGAGGGCAGATACACTGAAGCTTTCTTT.

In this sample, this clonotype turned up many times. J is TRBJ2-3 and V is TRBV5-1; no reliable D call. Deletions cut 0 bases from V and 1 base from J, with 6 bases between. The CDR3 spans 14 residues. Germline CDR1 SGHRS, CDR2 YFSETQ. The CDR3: CASSLGRGTDTQYF. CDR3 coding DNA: TGCGCCAGCAGCTTGGGACGGGGCACAGATACGCAGTATTTT.

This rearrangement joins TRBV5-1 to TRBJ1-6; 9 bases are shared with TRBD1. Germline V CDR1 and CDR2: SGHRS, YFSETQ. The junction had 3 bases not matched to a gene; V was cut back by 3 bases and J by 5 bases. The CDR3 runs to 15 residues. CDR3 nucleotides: TGCGCCAGCAGCTCTAGACAGGGGGATAATTCACCCCTCCACTTT. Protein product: CASSSRQGDNSPLHF.

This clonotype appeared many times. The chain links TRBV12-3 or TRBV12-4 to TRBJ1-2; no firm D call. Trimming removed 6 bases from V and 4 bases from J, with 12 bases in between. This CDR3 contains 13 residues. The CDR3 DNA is TGTGCCAGCAGCTTACTTCGGAGCTATGGCTACACCTTC. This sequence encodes CASSLLRSYGYTF.

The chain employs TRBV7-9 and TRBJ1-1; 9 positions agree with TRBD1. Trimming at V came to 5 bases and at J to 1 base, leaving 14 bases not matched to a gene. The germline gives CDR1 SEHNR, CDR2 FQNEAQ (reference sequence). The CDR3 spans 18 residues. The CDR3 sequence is CASSPLSGTGWENTEAFF. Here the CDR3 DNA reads TGTGCCAGCAGCCCCCTTTCGGGGACAGGGTGGGAGAACACTGAAGCTTTCTTT.

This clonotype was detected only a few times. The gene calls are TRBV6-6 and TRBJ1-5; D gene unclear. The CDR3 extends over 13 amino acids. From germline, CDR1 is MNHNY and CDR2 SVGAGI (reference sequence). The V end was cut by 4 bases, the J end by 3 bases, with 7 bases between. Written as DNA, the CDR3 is TGTGCCAGCAGTTCCTCGATCAATCAGCCCCAGCATTTT. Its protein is CASSSSINQPQHF.

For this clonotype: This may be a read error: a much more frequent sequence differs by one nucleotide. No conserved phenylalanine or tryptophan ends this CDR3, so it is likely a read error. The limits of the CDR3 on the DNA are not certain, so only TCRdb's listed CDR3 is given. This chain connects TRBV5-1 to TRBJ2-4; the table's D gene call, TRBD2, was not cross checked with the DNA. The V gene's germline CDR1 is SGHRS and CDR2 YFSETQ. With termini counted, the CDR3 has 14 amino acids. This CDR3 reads CASSLDAGGPLVYI.

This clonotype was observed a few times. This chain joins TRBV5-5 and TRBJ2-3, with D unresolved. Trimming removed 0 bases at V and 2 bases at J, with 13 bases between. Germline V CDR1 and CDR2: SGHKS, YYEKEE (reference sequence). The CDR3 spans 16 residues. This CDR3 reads CASSLGDKLNTDTQYF. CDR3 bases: TGTGCCAGCAGCTTGGGTGATAAACTTAACACAGATACGCAGTATTTT.

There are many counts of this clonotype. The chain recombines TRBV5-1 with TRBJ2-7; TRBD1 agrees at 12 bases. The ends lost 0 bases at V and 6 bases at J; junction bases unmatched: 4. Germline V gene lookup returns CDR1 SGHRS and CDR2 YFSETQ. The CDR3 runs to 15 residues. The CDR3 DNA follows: TGCGCCAGCAGCTTGGCGGGACAGGGGGCGGGCGAGCAGTACTTC. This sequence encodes CASSLAGQGAGEQYF.

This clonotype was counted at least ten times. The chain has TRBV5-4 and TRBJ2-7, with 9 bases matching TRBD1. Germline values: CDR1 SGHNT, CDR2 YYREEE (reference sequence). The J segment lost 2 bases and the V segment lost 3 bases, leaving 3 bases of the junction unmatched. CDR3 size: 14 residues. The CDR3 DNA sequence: TGTGCCAGCAGCTCCGACAGGGGGACCTACGAGCAGTACTTC. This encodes CASSSDRGTYEQYF.